This T cell receptor (beta chain) is drawn from a study of shared clonotypes between healthy human individuals. Terminally differentiated effector memory CD45RA+ cells were excluded from the naive CD8 cells, which were CD45RO-negative and positively selected for CCR7. Profiling relied on immunoSEQ multiplex PCR, and the TCRdb table lists in-frame clones only, not all of them. The top ten clones hold over 1.5% of a sample with about 2.1 million clones, more than 85% of them seen once. Germline loops: CDR1 MNHNY, CDR2 SVGAGI (reference sequence). Trimming removed 2 bases from V and 2 bases from J, with 10 bases in between. The CDR3 is 14 residues long.

The clonotype originates from a man younger than 35 in good health. Some clones in this sample may be carry-over from other donors' samples. The sequencing input was naive CD8+ T cells from PBMCs. The chain couples TRBV6-6 to TRBJ2-7, with D possibly being TRBD1 (5 bases). DNA of the CDR3: TGTGCCAGCAGTTACGAGGACACCACCTACGAGCAGTACTTC. Translated: CASSYEDTTYEQYF.